The 7 T cell receptor beta chains in this list originate from one sample, sequenced in a study of cytomegalovirus exposure and HLA in healthy donors. The PCR had 60 Vbeta and 13 Jbeta primers. Assay used: immunoSEQ multiplex PCR; TCRdb lists only in-frame clones, some missing. Of under 250,000 clones listed, roughly four fifths are singletons. The sample taken for sequencing was PBMCs. The receptors were sampled from a woman aged 55-69 years in good health and CMV-seropositive.

The chain has TRBV7-6 and TRBJ2-7; D perhaps matches TRBD2 (5 bases). Trimming took 3 bases from V and 0 from J, leaving 12 bases between them. This CDR3 is 15 amino acids long. CDR1 SGHVS and CDR2 FNYEAQ come from the germline V gene. CDR3 protein: CASSLLASDSYEQYF. In DNA form, the CDR3 reads TGTGCCAGCAGCTTGCTAGCCTCCGACTCCTACGAGCAGTACTTC.

The V gene is TRBV4-2, the J gene TRBJ1-1, with unresolved D. The CDR3 loop spans 13 amino acids. V was cut by 0 bases and J by 5 bases, with 7 bases left in between. The V gene's germline CDR1 is LGHNA and CDR2 YNFKEQ. The CDR3 DNA reads as TGTGCCAGCAGCCAAGAACCGGGGACTGAAGCTTTCTTT. This codes for CASSQEPGTEAFF.

This chain connects TRBV12-5 to TRBJ2-7; 9 positions agree with TRBD1. This CDR3 spans 14 amino acids. The germline CDR1 and CDR2 sequences are LGHNT and FRNRAP. The V gene end was trimmed by 4 bases and the J gene end by 6 bases; junction bases not matched to a gene: 7. CDR3 nucleotides: TGTGCTAGTGGTTGGGGACAGGGTGGTAGCGAGCAGTACTTC. Encoded protein: CASGWGQGGSEQYF.

This clone has only one observation. The V and J genes are TRBV4-1 and TRBJ2-1; the match to TRBD1 covers 8 bases. Germline V gives CDR1 MGHRA, CDR2 YSYEKL. This CDR3 has 14 amino acids. V was pared by 2 bases and J by 7 bases, with 4 bases of the junction left unmatched. DNA of the CDR3: TGCGCCAGCAGCCAAAGACAGGGGCTGAATGAGCAGTTCTTC. It is translated as CASSQRQGLNEQFF.

This CDR3 is CASRAGQGRTIYF. The CDR3 DNA follows: TGTGCCAGCAGAGCTGGACAGGGGAGGACCATATATTTT. The gene calls are TRBV2 and TRBJ1-3, with 9 bases that match TRBD1. This CDR3 region has 13 residues. V lost 6 bases to trimming and J lost 10 bases; unmatched junction nucleotides: 7. Germline V gene sequence: CDR1 SNHLY, CDR2 FYNNEI. The entire variable domain, with the rest obtained from reference TRBV2 and TRBJ1-3, is as follows: EPEVTQTPSHQVTQMGQEVILRCVPISNHLYFYWYRQILGQKVEFLVSFYNNEISEKSEIFDDQFSVERPDGSNFTLKIRSTKLEDSAMYFCASRAGQGRTIYFGEGSWLTVV.

The J gene is TRBJ2-3, the V gene TRBV10-3, with D possibly matching TRBD1 (6 bases). The CDR3 is 15 amino acids. Germline CDR1 is ENHRY and CDR2 is SYGVKD. V dropped 4 bases and J dropped 0 bases, with 11 bases sitting between them. The CDR3 region has the DNA TGTGCCATCAGTGCTTTACAGGGCAGCACAGATACGCAGTATTTT. Translation gives CAISALQGSTDTQYF.

The rearrangement links TRBV9 to TRBJ2-3; 8 bases map to TRBD2. V lost 4 bases, J lost 1 base, and 11 bases stayed unmatched. This CDR3 region has 17 residues. CDR1 is SGDLS and CDR2 is YYNGEE in the germline V gene. The CDR3 sequence is CASSPLAGSPRTDTQYF. CDR3 coding DNA: TGTGCCAGCAGCCCCCTAGCGGGTAGCCCTCGCACAGATACGCAGTATTTT.